The clone carrying this TCR beta chain has ten or more counts. Its antigen is undetermined. The data belong to a study of post-analysis software for immune sequencing data. Study overall: Both relapsing-remitting and secondary progressive multiple sclerosis featured among the disease courses, as did progressive-relapsing multiple sclerosis. Study-level results: Relative to controls, patients had about five TRBV segments at higher frequency, with TRBV5-6, TRBV5-1 and TRBV20-1 among these.

Sequencing libraries made from TCR beta cDNA carried unique molecular identifiers. Input populations of roughly 1 to 11 million T cells gave rise to approximately 500,000 cDNA molecules. TCRdb called the PCR reads again in MiXCR, with one record for every CDR3 protein. The sample contains 600,000 to 700,000 distinct CDR3 sequences, 55% to 60% of which appear only once. V shed 1 base and J shed 5 bases, with 3 bases lying between them. This CDR3 region has 11 residues. Germline V gene sequence: CDR1 LGHDT, CDR2 YNNKEL (reference sequence). This chain connects TRBV3-1 to TRBJ2-7, with D hard to call. The TCR originated in a girl aged 2 to 9 with multiple sclerosis. What was sequenced was blood. CDR3 DNA: TGTGCCAGCAGCCAAGGTAACGAGCAGTACTTC. It codes for CASSQGNEQYF.